The present T cell receptor beta chain was sequenced within a study of cytomegalovirus exposure and HLA in healthy donors. The germline gives CDR1 MNHNY, CDR2 SVGAGI (reference sequence). The CDR3 extends over 15 amino acids. Details on this clone: What it binds is not known. The junction differs from germline at one of its ends, possibly a read error.

The study ran its PCR with 60 Vbeta and 13 Jbeta primers. Assay: immunoSEQ multiplex PCR; the TCRdb copy retains only in-frame clones and omits some. The table shows about 210,000 clones, with roughly 80% occurring only once. General study findings and limits: Reports state that TCR beta sequences accurately predicted most subjects' HLA-A and HLA-B alleles. Immune exposure information available was restricted to CMV serostatus. 87-base-pair reads could not separate some V segments, including TRBV6-2 and TRBV6-3.

V usage is TRBV6-6 and J usage is TRBJ2-1; 11 bases are a match to TRBD2. The TCR sequence derives from a man aged 35-49 years in good health and CMV-seropositive. Sequencing input: PBMCs. The CDR3 sequence: CAGRAGTSGYNEQFF. The CDR3 coding sequence is TGTGCCGGCAGGGCCGGGACTAGCGGTTACAATGAGCAGTTCTTC.